This T cell receptor beta chain was documented in a study of T cells after yellow fever vaccination. Whole-study context: SMART-Seq v4 Ultra Low Input served to prepare low-cell-number fractions. Study findings and constraints: The booster response re-showed most primary clones: around 96% CD4, around 90% CD8. A weaker but faster secondary response was observed, peaking on day 5 versus 15.

This clonotype was seen repeatedly, ten times or more. Its antigen remains unidentified. Germline V gene sequence: CDR1 MGHRA, CDR2 YSYEKL. Between the trimmed V and J ends, which lost 2 bases and 6 bases, there was a span of 14 bases. This CDR3 spans 15 amino acids. Synthesis of TCR cDNA relied on 5'RACE template switching, which attached a universal primer site and UMIs. TCRdb fed the 5' RACE reads into MiXCR, producing one record per CDR3 protein. The sample consists of 65,000 to 70,000 distinct CDR3 sequences, 5.5% to 7.5% of them appearing once. This chain connects TRBV4-1 to TRBJ1-5, with D possibly matching TRBD1 (5 bases). The source of this sequence is a young man who received the YFV17D yellow fever vaccine. This sample comprised CD4+ T cells sorted from PBMCs, obtained more than 13 days after the first yellow fever vaccination. The CDR3 DNA is TGCGCCAGCAGCCAATCCCTCCGAGGGGCTCAGCCCCAGCATTTT. Its translation is CASSQSLRGAQPQHF.